Sequencing of this T cell receptor beta chain was carried out in a study of T cells expressing NK-cell markers. TCRdb re-called the 5' RACE reads and shows each CDR3 protein once, DNA omitted. Its clone listing holds 500,000 to 700,000 distinct CDR3 sequences. The sequencing sample was made of blood T cells: a sorted CD56 or NKG2C T cell subset, CD4+ or CD8+ T cells, or bulk PBMC T cells (not recorded which). The source of this sequence is a man younger than 35 in good health.

The CDR3 spells CASSFLEGRGTQYF. The chain uses TRBV27 and TRBJ2-3; TCRdb returns TRBD1, unconfirmable since there is no DNA. Looked up from germline, CDR1 is MNHEY and CDR2 is SMNVEV (reference sequence). The CDR3 is made up of 14 amino acids.